Here is one TCR beta chain with its context. This sample was taken from a study of blood T cell repertoires in COVID-19. TCRdb keeps only in-frame clones here, not all; method: immunoSEQ multiplex PCR. The repertoire has 75,000 to 90,000 clones, roughly 91% of them found once; the top ten carry about 2%. The CDR3 runs 14 residues. Between the trimmed V and J ends, which lost 0 bases and 6 bases, there was a span of 10 bases. Germline loops: CDR1 SGHKS, CDR2 YYEKEE (reference sequence). The receptor comes from a woman in her 50s in a cohort sampled during active COVID-19. The chain employs TRBV5-5 and TRBJ2-4; TRBD1 might be the D (5 bases). Sequenced: peripheral blood. CDR3 amino acids: CASSLGGLGNIQYF. The CDR3 DNA reads TGTGCCAGCAGCTTGGGGGGCCTGGGAAACATTCAGTACTTC.